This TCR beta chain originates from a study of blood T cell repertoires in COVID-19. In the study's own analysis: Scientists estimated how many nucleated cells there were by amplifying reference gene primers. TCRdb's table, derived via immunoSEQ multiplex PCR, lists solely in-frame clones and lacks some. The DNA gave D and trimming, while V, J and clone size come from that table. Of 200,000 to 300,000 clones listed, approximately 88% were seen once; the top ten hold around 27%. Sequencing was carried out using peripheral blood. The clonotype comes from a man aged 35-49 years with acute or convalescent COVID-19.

The CDR3 DNA is TGTGCCAGCAGTGAGTTGAGGTCCCATCAGCCCCAGCATTTT. Encoded protein: CASSELRSHQPQHF. This chain joins TRBV6-1 and TRBJ1-5; D is ambiguous. The CDR3 is 14 amino acids. Trimming removed 3 bases at V and 5 bases at J, with 11 bases between. The germline CDR1 and CDR2 sequences are MNHNS and SASEGT.